One and the same sample provided the 21 T cell receptor beta chains below, sequenced in a study of blood T cell repertoires in COVID-19. Repertoires were generated with immunoSEQ multiplex PCR, while TCRdb's copy carries only in-frame clones and drops some. The data contain 100,000 to 150,000 clones, about 86% of them singletons. The sequencing input was peripheral blood. The receptor source for this set is a man older than 75 with active or convalescent COVID-19.

CDR3 in DNA: TGCGCCAGCAGCCTAACTTCGGACAGGCATATGAACACTGAAGCTTTCTTT. Its protein product is CASSLTSDRHMNTEAFF. The chain has TRBV5-1 and TRBJ1-1; TRBD1 agrees at 7 bases. V lost 4 bases, J lost 0 bases, and 12 bases stayed unmatched. From germline, CDR1 is SGHRS and CDR2 YFSETQ. The CDR3 covers 17 residues.

CDR3 protein: CASSPGTSGGRSPYF. CDR3 DNA sequence: TGTGCCAGCAGCCCCGGGACTAGCGGGGGAAGAAGTCCGTATTTT. The V gene is TRBV3-1 (or the pseudogene TRBV3-2), the J gene TRBJ2-3, with 14 bases aligning to TRBD2. With V trimmed by 4 bases and J by 14 bases, 11 bases remained unmatched. This CDR3 comprises 15 residues. Germline V CDR1 and CDR2: LGHDT, YNNKEL (reference sequence).

The chain has TRBV6-5 and TRBJ2-1, with 9 bases matching TRBD2. The CDR3 sequence is 14 residues long. V was pared by 2 bases and J by 7 bases, with 3 bases of the junction left unmatched. The V gene's germline CDR1 is MNHEY and CDR2 SVGAGI. CDR3 in DNA: TGTGCCAGCAGTTACAGCGGGGGGATAAATGAGCAGTTCTTC. This sequence encodes CASSYSGGINEQFF.

The chain combines TRBV9 with TRBJ2-1, with 8 bases matching TRBD2. V shed 3 bases and J 3 bases; nucleotides not matched to a gene: 5. This CDR3 has 15 amino acids. Germline CDR1 and CDR2: SGDLS and YYNGEE. CDR3 coding DNA: TGTGCCAGCAGCGGAGCGGGGGATTTCTACAATGAGCAGTTCTTC. This sequence encodes CASSGAGDFYNEQFF.

The chain employs TRBV7-2 and TRBJ2-3, with TRBD2 matching over 11 bases. V was clipped by 3 bases and J by 2 bases; unmatched bases: 4. CDR3 size: 16 residues. Germline V gene data show CDR1 as SGHTA and CDR2 as FQGNSA. The CDR3 loop is CASSLTGLAVTDTQYF. The CDR3 DNA follows: TGTGCCAGCAGCTTGACGGGACTAGCGGTCACAGATACGCAGTATTTT.

The rearrangement uses TRBV5-6 and TRBJ1-5; TRBD1 might be the D (6 bases). This CDR3 is 16 amino acids long. Trimming removed 3 bases at V and 4 bases at J, with 17 bases between. Per germline, CDR1 SGHDT and CDR2 YYEEEE. CDR3 loop: CASSSGPRGNNQPQHF. In nucleotides, the CDR3 is TGTGCCAGCAGCTCAGGCCCCAGGGGAAATAATCAGCCCCAGCATTTT.

The table lists this clone with a count of one. The junction does not match germline at one end; this may be a read error. The rearrangement uses TRBV7-7 and TRBJ2-5; TRBD2 is a possible D gene (6 bases). Germline-derived CDR1 and CDR2 are SSHAT and FNYEAQ (reference sequence). The CDR3 covers 15 residues. CDR3 sequence: CASSPRRGSGETQYF. Here the CDR3 DNA reads TGTGCTAGCAGCCCCAGACGGGGGAGCGGGGAGACCCAGTACTTC.

J is TRBJ2-7 and V is TRBV3-1 (or the pseudogene TRBV3-2); 7 bases are shared with TRBD1. There are 11 residues in the CDR3. The junction had 1 base not matched to a gene; V was cut back by 5 bases and J by 6 bases. The germline V gene has CDR1 LGHDT and CDR2 YNNKEL (reference sequence). The CDR3 here is CASSAGGEQYF. The CDR3 region has the DNA TGTGCCAGCAGCGCAGGGGGCGAGCAGTACTTC.

The V gene is TRBV6-2 or TRBV6-3, the J gene TRBJ1-1; D is unresolved. The CDR3 length is 16 residues. Per germline, CDR1 MNHEY and CDR2 SVGEGT. V gave up 2 bases and J gave up 2 bases, with 15 bases separating them. CDR3 region: CASSYTPVEANTEAFF. The CDR3 bases are TGTGCCAGCAGTTACACCCCGGTGGAGGCCAACACTGAAGCTTTCTTT.

The chain has TRBV29-1 and TRBJ1-5, with 9 bases fitting TRBD1. The J segment lost 1 base and the V segment lost 5 bases, leaving 12 bases of the junction unmatched. Germline CDR1 is SQVTM and CDR2 is ANQGSEA. The CDR3 length is 17 residues. CDR3 region: CSVSTPGQGISNQPQHF. In nucleotides, the CDR3 is TGCAGCGTTTCTACGCCGGGACAGGGTATAAGCAATCAGCCCCAGCATTTT.

The genes are TRBV5-8 and TRBJ1-1, with a tentative D call TRBD1 (5 bases). The CDR3 totals 11 residues. Trimming took off 4 bases at V and 5 bases at J, with 6 bases between the two ends. Per the germline V gene, CDR1 is SGHTS and CDR2 is YDEGEE. The CDR3 DNA sequence: TGTGCCAGCAGCGGGGGGACTGAAGCTTTCTTT. This gives the protein CASSGGTEAFF.

The chain employs TRBV6-2 or TRBV6-3 and TRBJ2-1; maybe TRBD2 (5 bases). Germline CDR1 reads MNHEY; CDR2 reads SVGEGT. Trimming removed 2 bases at V and 4 bases at J, with 12 bases between. This CDR3 is 15 amino acids long. CDR3 sequence: CASSYEGSGYNEQFF. Written as DNA, the CDR3 is TGTGCCAGCAGTTACGAGGGTTCGGGGTACAATGAGCAGTTCTTC.

The V gene is TRBV14, the J gene TRBJ2-5; TRBD1 aligns across 7 bases. CDR1 SGHDN and CDR2 FVKESK come from the germline V gene. The trim removed 0 bases at V and 3 bases at J, leaving 4 bases unmatched. The CDR3 runs 15 residues. The CDR3: CASSQEGGWEETQYF. The CDR3 DNA sequence: TGTGCCAGCAGCCAAGAAGGGGGCTGGGAAGAGACCCAGTACTTC.

The chain links TRBV3-1 (or the pseudogene TRBV3-2) to TRBJ2-3; TRBD1 matches at 10 bases. The CDR3 has 20 amino acids. V dropped 1 base and J dropped 1; count of bases not matched to a gene: 14. The V gene's germline CDR1 is LGHDT and CDR2 YNNKEL (reference sequence). This CDR3 is CASSQGPGQGTKPGTDTQYF. The CDR3 nucleotides read TGTGCCAGCAGCCAAGGGCCGGGACAGGGGACTAAACCGGGCACAGATACGCAGTATTTT.

The CDR3 nucleotides read TGTGCCAGCAGCATCGGGGCTAATGAAAAACTGTTTTTT. It translates to CASSIGANEKLFF. The chain links TRBV9 to TRBJ1-4, with D unclear. The CDR3 runs to 13 residues. Germline CDR1 and CDR2: SGDLS and YYNGEE. V lost 4 bases and J 3 bases, leaving 7 bases between the germline ends.

This clone has more than one count but fewer than ten. At one of its ends the junction is not consistent with the germline gene, which may arise from a read error. V gene TRBV7-7 combines with J gene TRBJ2-3; no definite D call. CDR1 and CDR2 from the germline V gene are SSHAT and FNYEAQ (reference sequence). This CDR3 contains 13 residues. CDR3 protein: CASSLGRTDTQYF. Written as DNA, the CDR3 is TGTGCTAGCAGCTTAGGGCGCACAGATACGCAGTATTTT.

The chain links TRBV29-1 to TRBJ2-5; 7 bases are shared with TRBD1. V shed 3 bases and J 5 bases; nucleotides not matched to a gene: 6. The CDR3 has 13 residues. Germline V CDR1 and CDR2: SQVTM, ANQGSEA. The CDR3 region has the DNA TGCAGCGTTGAGATGACAGGGCGGGAGACCCAGTACTTC. It encodes CSVEMTGRETQYF.

CDR3 protein: CAISDGTSGDPDTQYF. CDR3 DNA: TGTGCCATCAGTGACGGGACTAGCGGGGACCCAGATACGCAGTATTTT. The chain uses TRBV10-3 and TRBJ2-3; 13 bases are a match to TRBD2. This CDR3 is built from 16 residues. V shed 3 bases and J 4 bases; nucleotides not matched to a gene: 4. Germline V CDR1 and CDR2: ENHRY, SYGVKD.

This chain links TRBV6-2 or TRBV6-3 with TRBJ1-5; TRBD1 matches 10 bases. The CDR3 sequence is 16 residues long. Trimming cost V 2 bases and J 4 bases; bases outside gene matches: 5. CDR1 is MNHEY, CDR2 SVGEGT, per germline. CDR3 in DNA: TGTGCCAGCAGTTACGCCAGACAGGGGGCTAATCAGCCCCAGCATTTT. It yields the protein CASSYARQGANQPQHF.

This clone was seen just once. The gene calls are TRBV5-1 and TRBJ2-2, with 8 nucleotides matching TRBD1. Per germline, CDR1 SGHRS and CDR2 YFSETQ. J gave up 6 bases and V 4 bases, and 8 bases lay outside the gene matches. The CDR3 runs to 15 residues. The CDR3 DNA sequence: TGCGCCAGCAGCACGTGGACAGGGCAGGCCGGGGAGCTGTTTTTT. Protein product: CASSTWTGQAGELFF.

V gene TRBV7-9 combines with J gene TRBJ2-5; TRBD1 matches at 8 bases. The V segment lost 4 bases and the J segment 4 bases; nucleotides outside the gene matches: 5. The CDR3 has 14 amino acids. Germline-derived CDR1 and CDR2 are SEHNR and FQNEAQ (reference sequence). The CDR3 loop is CASSSMTGVETQYF. CDR3 nucleotides: TGTGCCAGCAGCTCGATGACAGGGGTAGAGACCCAGTACTTC.